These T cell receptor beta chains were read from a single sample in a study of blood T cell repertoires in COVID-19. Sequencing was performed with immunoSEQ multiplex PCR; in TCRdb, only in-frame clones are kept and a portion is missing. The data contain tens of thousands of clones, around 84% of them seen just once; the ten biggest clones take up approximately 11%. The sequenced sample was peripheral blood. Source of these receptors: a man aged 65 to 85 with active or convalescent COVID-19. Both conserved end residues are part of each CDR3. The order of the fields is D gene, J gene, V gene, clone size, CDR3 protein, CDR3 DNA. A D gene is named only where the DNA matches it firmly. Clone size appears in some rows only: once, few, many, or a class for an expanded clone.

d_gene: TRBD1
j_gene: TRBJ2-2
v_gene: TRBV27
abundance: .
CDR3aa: CASSADRFTGELFF
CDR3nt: TGTGCCAGCAGCGCGGACAGGTTCACCGGGGAGCTGTTTTTT

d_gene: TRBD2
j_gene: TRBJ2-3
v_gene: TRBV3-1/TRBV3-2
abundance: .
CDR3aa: CASSPGTSATDTQYF
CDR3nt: TGTGCCAGCAGCCCGGGGACTAGCGCCACAGATACGCAGTATTTT

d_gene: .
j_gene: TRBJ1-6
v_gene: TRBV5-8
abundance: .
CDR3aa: CATKTGIRTSPLHF
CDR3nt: TGTGCCACCAAAACAGGGATTAGGACTTCACCCCTCCACTTT

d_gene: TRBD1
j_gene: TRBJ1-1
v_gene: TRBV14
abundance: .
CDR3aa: CASSPWTGMNTEAFF
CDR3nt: TGTGCCAGCAGCCCATGGACAGGGATGAACACTGAAGCTTTCTTT

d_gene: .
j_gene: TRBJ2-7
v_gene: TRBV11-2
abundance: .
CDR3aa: CASSLEVGISYEQYF
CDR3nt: TGTGCCAGCAGCTTAGAAGTCGGGATCTCCTACGAGCAGTACTTC

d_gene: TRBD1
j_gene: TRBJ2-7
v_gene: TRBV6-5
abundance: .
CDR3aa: CASSLTGTVSAYEQYF
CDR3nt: TGTGCCAGCAGTTTGACAGGGACAGTGAGCGCCTACGAGCAGTACTTC

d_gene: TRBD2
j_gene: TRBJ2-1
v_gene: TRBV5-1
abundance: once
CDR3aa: CASSSAGSGRRYNEQFF
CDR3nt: TGCGCCAGCAGCTCTGCCGGTAGCGGGAGGCGCTACAATGAGCAGTTCTTC

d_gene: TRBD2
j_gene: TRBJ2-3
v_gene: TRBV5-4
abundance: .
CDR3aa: CASSFYAGGGPDTQYF
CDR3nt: TGTGCCAGCAGCTTCTACGCGGGAGGGGGACCAGATACGCAGTATTTT

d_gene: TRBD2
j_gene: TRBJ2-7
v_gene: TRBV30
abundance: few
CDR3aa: CAWGLASEQYF
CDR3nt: TGTGCCTGGGGACTAGCGAGCGAGCAGTACTTC

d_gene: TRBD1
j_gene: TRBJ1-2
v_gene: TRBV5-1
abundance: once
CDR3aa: CASSSDRGHGYTF
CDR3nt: TGCGCCAGCAGCTCTGACAGGGGGCATGGCTACACCTTC

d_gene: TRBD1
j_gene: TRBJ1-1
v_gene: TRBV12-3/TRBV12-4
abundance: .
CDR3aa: CASSPGTGTEAFF
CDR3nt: TGTGCCAGCAGTCCTGGGACAGGCACTGAAGCTTTCTTT

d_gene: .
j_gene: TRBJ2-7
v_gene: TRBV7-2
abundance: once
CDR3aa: CASSLVSASSYEQYF
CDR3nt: TGTGCCAGCAGCTTAGTCAGCGCCTCCTCCTACGAGCAGTACTTC

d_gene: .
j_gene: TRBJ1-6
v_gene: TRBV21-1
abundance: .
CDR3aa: CASSKLEKTGTASPLHF
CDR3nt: TGTGCCAGCAGCAAATTAGAGAAAACTGGGACAGCATCACCCCTCCACTTT

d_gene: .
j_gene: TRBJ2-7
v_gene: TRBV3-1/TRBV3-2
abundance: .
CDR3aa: CASSRGLDYEQYF
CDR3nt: TGTGCCAGCAGCCGCGGACTGGACTACGAGCAGTACTTC

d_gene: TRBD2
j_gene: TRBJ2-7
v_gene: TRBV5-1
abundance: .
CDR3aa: CASSLGLAGAYEQYF
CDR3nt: TGCGCCAGCAGCTTGGGACTAGCGGGGGCTTACGAGCAGTACTTC

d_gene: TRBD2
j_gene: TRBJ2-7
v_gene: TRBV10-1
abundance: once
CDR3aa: CASSESVIAGVYEQYF
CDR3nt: TGCGCCAGCAGCGAGTCGGTAATAGCGGGAGTTTACGAGCAGTACTTC

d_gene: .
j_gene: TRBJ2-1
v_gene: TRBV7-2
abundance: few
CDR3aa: CASSPRGIGRHNEQFF
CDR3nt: TGTGCCAGCAGCCCTAGGGGGATAGGACGGCACAATGAGCAGTTCTTC

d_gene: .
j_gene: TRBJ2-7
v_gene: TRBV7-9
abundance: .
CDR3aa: CASSLAGGNEQYF
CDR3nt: TGTGCCAGCAGCTTAGCGGGGGGAAACGAGCAGTACTTC

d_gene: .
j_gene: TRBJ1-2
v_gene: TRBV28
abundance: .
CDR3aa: CASSPTPQVLNYGYTF
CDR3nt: TGTGCCAGCAGTCCAACCCCGCAGGTTCTAAACTATGGCTACACCTTC

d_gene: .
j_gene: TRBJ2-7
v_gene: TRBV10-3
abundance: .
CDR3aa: CAISDRDTYEQYF
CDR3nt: TGTGCCATCAGTGACCGGGACACCTACGAGCAGTACTTC

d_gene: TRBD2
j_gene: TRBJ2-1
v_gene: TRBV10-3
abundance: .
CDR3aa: CAISEPGLAGEQFF
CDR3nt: TGTGCCATCAGTGAACCGGGACTAGCGGGTGAGCAGTTCTTC

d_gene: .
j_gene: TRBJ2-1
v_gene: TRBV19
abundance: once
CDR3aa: CASSHRRSSYNEQFF
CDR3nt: TGTGCCAGTAGTCACAGGAGAAGCTCCTACAATGAGCAGTTCTTC

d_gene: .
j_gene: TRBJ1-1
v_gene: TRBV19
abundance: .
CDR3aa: CASSMGTVPMNTEAFF
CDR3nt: TGTGCCAGTAGTATGGGTACAGTGCCCATGAACACTGAAGCTTTCTTT

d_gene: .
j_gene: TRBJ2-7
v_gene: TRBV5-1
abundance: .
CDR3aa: CASSLQVSSYEQYF
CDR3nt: TGCGCCAGCAGCTTACAAGTAAGCTCCTACGAGCAGTACTTC

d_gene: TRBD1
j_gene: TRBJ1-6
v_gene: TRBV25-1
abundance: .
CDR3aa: CASSVPGQQNSPLHF
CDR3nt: TGTGCCAGCAGTGTACCGGGACAGCAAAATTCACCCCTCCACTTT

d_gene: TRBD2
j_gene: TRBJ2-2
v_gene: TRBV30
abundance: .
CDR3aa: CALWVVVPHASGGISTGELFF
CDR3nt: TGTGCCCTCTGGGTTGTCGTACCACACGCTAGCGGGGGGATTAGCACCGGGGAGCTGTTTTTT

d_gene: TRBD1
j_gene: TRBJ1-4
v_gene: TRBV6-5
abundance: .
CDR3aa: CASRPGQGVGKLFF
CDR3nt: TGTGCCAGCAGGCCGGGACAGGGGGTCGGAAAACTGTTTTTT

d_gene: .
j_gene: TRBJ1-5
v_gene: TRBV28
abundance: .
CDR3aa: CASTFTGFGEQPQHF
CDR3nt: TGTGCCAGCACGTTTACGGGGTTCGGAGAGCAGCCCCAGCATTTT

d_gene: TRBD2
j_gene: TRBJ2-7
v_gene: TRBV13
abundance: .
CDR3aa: CASSMGTSVYYEQYF
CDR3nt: TGTGCCAGCAGCATGGGTACTAGCGTATACTACGAGCAGTACTTC

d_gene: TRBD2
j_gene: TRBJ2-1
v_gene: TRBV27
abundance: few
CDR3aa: CASVFSGGNEQFF
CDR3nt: TGTGCCAGCGTCTTTAGCGGGGGCAATGAGCAGTTCTTC

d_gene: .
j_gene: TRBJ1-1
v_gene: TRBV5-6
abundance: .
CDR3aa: CASSLLDRMNTEAFF
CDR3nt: TGTGCCAGCAGCCTCCTCGACAGGATGAACACTGAAGCTTTCTTT

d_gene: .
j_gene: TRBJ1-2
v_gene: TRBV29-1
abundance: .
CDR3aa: CSVEDLANYGYTF
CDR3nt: TGCAGCGTTGAAGATCTGGCCAACTATGGCTACACCTTC

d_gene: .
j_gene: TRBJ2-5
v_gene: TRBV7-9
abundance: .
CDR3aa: CASSFHEIQETQYF
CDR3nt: TGTGCCAGCAGCTTTCATGAGATACAAGAGACCCAGTACTTC

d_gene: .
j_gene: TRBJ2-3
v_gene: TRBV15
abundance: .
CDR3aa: CATSRDDRPTGVFADTQYF
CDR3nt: TGTGCCACCAGCAGAGATGATCGGCCGACGGGAGTGTTTGCAGATACGCAGTATTTT

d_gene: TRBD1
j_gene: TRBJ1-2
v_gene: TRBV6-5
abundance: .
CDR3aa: CASTVDGQGPHGYTF
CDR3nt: TGTGCCAGCACTGTCGACGGACAGGGGCCCCATGGCTACACCTTC

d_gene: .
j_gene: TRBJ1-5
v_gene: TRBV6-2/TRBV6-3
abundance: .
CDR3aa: CASSLEAPRSNQPQHF
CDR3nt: TGTGCCAGCAGTCTAGAGGCACCCCGTAGCAATCAGCCCCAGCATTTT

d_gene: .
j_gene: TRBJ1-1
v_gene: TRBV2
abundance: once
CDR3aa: CASRGSRNTEAFF
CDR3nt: TGTGCCAGCAGGGGGAGCAGGAACACTGAAGCTTTCTTT

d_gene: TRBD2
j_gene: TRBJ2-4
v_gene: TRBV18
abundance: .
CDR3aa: CASSPTSGTGKNIQYF
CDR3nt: TGTGCCAGCTCACCAACTAGCGGGACCGGCAAAAACATTCAGTACTTC

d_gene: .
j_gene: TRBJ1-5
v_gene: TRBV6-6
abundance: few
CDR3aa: CASRSFGTLSNQPQHF
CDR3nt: TGTGCCAGCAGGTCTTTCGGGACACTTAGCAATCAGCCCCAGCATTTT

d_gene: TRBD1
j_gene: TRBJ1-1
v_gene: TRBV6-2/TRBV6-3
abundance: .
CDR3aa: CASSTGGTEAFF
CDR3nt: TGTGCCAGCAGCACAGGGGGGACTGAAGCTTTCTTT

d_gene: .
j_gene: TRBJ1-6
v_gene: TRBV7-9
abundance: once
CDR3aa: CASSRGDNSPLHF
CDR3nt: TGTGCCAGCAGTCGGGGAGATAATTCACCCCTCCACTTT

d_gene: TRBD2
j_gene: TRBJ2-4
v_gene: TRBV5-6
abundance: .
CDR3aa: CASSFFGGSSGAKNIQYF
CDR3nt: TGTGCCAGCAGCTTCTTTGGCGGGAGTTCGGGCGCCAAAAACATTCAGTACTTC